Each of the 19 T cell receptor beta chains below was sequenced from the same sample in a study of OX40 agonist ivuxolimab in advanced cancers. The assay was immunoSEQ multiplex PCR, and TCRdb's table has in-frame clones only and misses some. The sample lists just over 20,000 clones, more than 75% seen once, with roughly 9% in the top ten. Sequencing was performed on CD4+ or CD8+ T cells sorted from blood, taken in a trial of the OX40 agonist ivuxolimab. Receptors originate from an adult with an advanced solid tumor such as melanoma, head and neck, liver or kidney cancer.

J is TRBJ2-1 and V is TRBV5-1; D is undetermined. The germline V gene has CDR1 SGHRS and CDR2 YFSETQ. Trimming left V 3 bases short and J 0 bases short, with 10 bases between. The CDR3 runs to 15 residues. Here the CDR3 DNA reads TGCGCCAGCAGCTCCCACGATGGCTCCTACAATGAGCAGTTCTTC. As protein: CASSSHDGSYNEQFF.

The CDR3 protein is CASGLVQGAGYGYTF. The CDR3 bases are TGTGCTAGTGGTTTGGTCCAGGGGGCTGGTTATGGCTACACCTTC. The V gene is TRBV12-5, the J gene TRBJ1-2; 8 nucleotides match TRBD1. Per the germline V gene, CDR1 is LGHNT and CDR2 is FRNRAP. The junction had 5 bases not matched to a gene; V was cut back by 0 bases and J by 5 bases. The CDR3 is made up of 15 amino acids.

The genes are TRBV5-4 and TRBJ1-6; TRBD1 aligns across 7 bases. CDR3 size: 17 residues. Germline lookup yields CDR1 SGHNT and CDR2 YYREEE (reference sequence). V dropped 4 bases and J dropped 12; count of bases not matched to a gene: 19. The CDR3 nucleotides are TGTGCCAGCAGCCCGCCCCGCGGGGCAGGGGGGTTCGGACCCCTCCACTTT. The encoded protein is CASSPPRGAGGFGPLHF. Supplemented by reference TRBV5-4 and TRBJ1-6, the full variable domain reads ETGVTQSPTHLIKTRGQQVTLRCSSQSGHNTVSWYQQALGQGPQFIFQYYREEENGRGNFPPRFSGLQFPNYSSELNVNALELDDSALYLCASSPPRGAGGFGPLHFGNGTRLTVT.

This clone appeared a few times. V gene TRBV19 combines with J gene TRBJ1-3, with D maybe TRBD1 (5 bases). The CDR3 runs 16 residues. V dropped 7 bases and J dropped 0 bases, with 16 bases sitting between them. Germline V gives CDR1 LNHDA, CDR2 SQIVND (reference sequence). The CDR3 loop reads CASTPRAGISGNTIYF. CDR3 coding DNA: TGTGCCAGTACCCCGAGGGCAGGGATCTCTGGAAACACCATATATTTT.

The chain has TRBV2 and TRBJ1-1; unclear D gene. Germline loops: CDR1 SNHLY, CDR2 FYNNEI. The CDR3 has 13 amino acids. V was trimmed by 7 bases and J by 2 bases, leaving 11 bases between them. CDR3 DNA sequence: TGTGCCAGCAAAGGTCAGGTTAACACTGAAGCTTTCTTT. This codes for CASKGQVNTEAFF.

The gene calls are TRBV7-3 and TRBJ2-2; no reliable D call. The CDR3 extends over 14 amino acids. Germline CDR1 and CDR2: SGHTA and FQGTGA. Trimming pared 1 base from V and 5 bases from J, leaving 8 bases between. This CDR3 reads CASSLRGGTGELFF. For the CDR3, the DNA is TGTGCCAGCAGCTTAAGGGGTGGAACCGGGGAGCTGTTTTTT.

The chain has TRBV6-6 and TRBJ2-3, with D perhaps TRBD1 (5 bases). V was trimmed by 6 bases and J by 0 bases, leaving 10 bases between them. The CDR3 loop spans 14 amino acids. Germline V CDR1 and CDR2: MNHNY, SVGAGI (reference sequence). CDR3 in DNA: TGTGCCAGCAGAGAGACAGCTAGCACAGATACGCAGTATTTT. Protein product: CASRETASTDTQYF.

The J gene is TRBJ1-1, the V gene TRBV5-4; 10 bases match TRBD1. CDR3 length: 14 residues. Germline V gives CDR1 SGHNT, CDR2 YYREEE (reference sequence). Trimming at V came to 4 bases and at J to 4 bases, leaving 4 bases not matched to a gene. The CDR3 nucleotides read TGTGCCAGCAGCCTGGACAGGGGGGCCACTGAAGCTTTCTTT. Its translation is CASSLDRGATEAFF.

The V call is TRBV6-5, the J call TRBJ2-7; TRBD1 matches at 8 bases. CDR3 length: 15 amino acids. The V gene end was trimmed by 8 bases and the J gene end by 4 bases; junction bases not matched to a gene: 13. Germline CDR1 reads MNHEY; CDR2 reads SVGAGI. CDR3 sequence reads: CASRYRDRSLYEQYF. DNA for the CDR3: TGTGCCAGCCGCTACCGGGACAGGAGTCTATACGAGCAGTACTTC.

The chain links TRBV7-2 to TRBJ1-6; possibly TRBD1 for D (5 bases). The germline V gene encodes CDR1 SGHTA and CDR2 FQGNSA. CDR3 length: 14 amino acids. V lost 5 bases and J lost 12, with 17 bases in between. The CDR3: CASSPEPGRGPLHF. The CDR3 region has the DNA TGTGCCAGCAGCCCCGAGCCGGGACGAGGACCCCTCCACTTT.

This chain links TRBV9 with TRBJ2-2; no firm D call. Germline V CDR1 and CDR2: SGDLS, YYNGEE. Trimming stripped 1 base from V and 5 bases from J, with 12 bases between. This CDR3 contains 15 residues. CDR3 nucleotides: TGTGCCAGCAGCGTAAGGAGCTCGCCTACCGGGGAGCTGTTTTTT. This sequence encodes CASSVRSSPTGELFF.

In its sample, this clone was seen a few times. The chain couples TRBV4-3 to TRBJ2-6; D is perhaps TRBD1 or TRBD2 (5 bases each). The CDR3 extends over 21 amino acids. Germline CDR1 reads LGHNA; CDR2 reads YSLEER. V was trimmed by 4 bases and J by 2 bases, leaving 27 bases between them. The CDR3: CASSPLQLRDLGDTGANVLTF. The DNA for the CDR3 is TGCGCCAGCAGCCCACTCCAACTCCGGGACCTAGGGGATACTGGGGCCAACGTCCTGACTTTC.

V is TRBV5-1 and J is TRBJ1-3, with TRBD1 as a possible D gene (6 bases). Germline assignment: CDR1 SGHRS and CDR2 YFSETQ. V lost 4 bases to trimming and J lost 0 bases, with 14 bases between them. CDR3 length: 16 amino acids. CDR3 protein: CASSPITGFSGNTIYF. The CDR3 DNA reads as TGCGCCAGCAGCCCTATTACAGGGTTCTCTGGAAACACCATATATTTT.

This clone showed up just once. The chain carries TRBV5-6 and TRBJ2-6; TRBD1 matches 12 bases. V was pared by 4 bases and J by 2 bases, with 4 bases of the junction left unmatched. The CDR3 contains 17 residues. CDR1 and CDR2 (germline): SGHDT, YYEEEE. The CDR3 nucleotides read TGTGCCAGCAGCCGGGACAGGGGGCGAGCTGGGGCCAACGTCCTGACTTTC. It yields the protein CASSRDRGRAGANVLTF.

This clone was seen only a few times. Other nucleotide sequences from this sample produce the same CDR3. The chain couples TRBV9 to TRBJ2-5, with TRBD2 as a possible D gene (6 bases). The CDR3 runs to 13 residues. With 5 bases removed from V and 5 bases from J, the gap between germline ends came to 13 bases. CDR1 and CDR2 (germline): SGDLS, YYNGEE. The chain's CDR3 is CASSLTREETQYF. The CDR3 DNA reads as TGTGCCAGCAGTTTGACCCGGGAGGAGACCCAGTACTTC.

V gene TRBV21-1 combines with J gene TRBJ1-2. TRBV21-1 represents a pseudogene. This CDR3 is built from 10 residues. Here the CDR3 reads CASSLHGYTF. CDR3 sequence (DNA): TGTGCCAGCAGCCTTCACGGCTACACCTTC.

The CDR3 bases are TGCGCCAGCAGCATTTTAGACGGCGAAGCTTTCTTT. Protein sequence: CASSILDGEAFF. The chain couples TRBV5-1 to TRBJ1-1; the D is unclear. The CDR3 is 12 amino acids. Trimming took 4 bases from V and 8 from J, leaving 12 bases between them. In germline, CDR1 is SGHRS, CDR2 YFSETQ.

The rearrangement uses TRBV14 and TRBJ1-3; a weak D match, TRBD1 (6 bases). This CDR3 spans 18 amino acids. Germline values: CDR1 SGHDN, CDR2 FVKESK. Deletions cut 1 base from V and 0 bases from J, with 16 bases between. The CDR3 DNA reads as TGTGCCAGCAGCCAAGCGGGGGGGGCCTTATACTCTGGAAACACCATATATTTT. This codes for CASSQAGGALYSGNTIYF.

This clone is labeled medium-sized. This chain uses TRBV2 with TRBJ1-1; 9 bases agree with TRBD1. This CDR3 comprises 17 residues. Germline lookup yields CDR1 SNHLY and CDR2 FYNNEI. The junction had 16 bases not matched to a gene; V was cut back by 7 bases and J by 4 bases. The CDR3, as DNA: TGTGCCAGCATTTTCGACAGGGGGAGGGATTGGGTCACTGAAGCTTTCTTT. Its protein is CASIFDRGRDWVTEAFF.